A selection of T cell receptor beta chains follows, all from one sample in a study of graft-versus-host responses after intestinal transplantation. These TCRs are of unknown antigen specificity. Clones were sequenced by immunoSEQ multiplex PCR, and TCRdb holds only the in-frame ones, with some missing. The repertoire holds about 41,000 clones, with about 95% as singletons. Material: unstimulated CD8+ T cells sorted from spleen or lymph node cells, obtained before transplant. These receptors were collected from a human donor who was the organ donor for an intestinal transplant. Both conserved end residues are part of each CDR3. A D gene is named only where the DNA matches it firmly.

V gene	D gene	J gene	CDR3 protein
TRBV11-2	TRBD2	TRBJ2-7	CASRRSGGAYEQYF
TRBV4-2	TRBD2	TRBJ2-5	CASSQTLGTSGIKQETQYF
TRBV4-1	NA	TRBJ2-1	CASSQGRKKKICGQFF
TRBV10-3	TRBD1	TRBJ2-1	CAISESTGINEQFF
TRBV4-1	NA	TRBJ1-1	CASSQAWTENTEAFF
TRBV29-1	NA	TRBJ2-5	CSVVGPFGETQYF
TRBV10-3	NA	TRBJ2-2	CAIRGGGGGSAGELFF
TRBV9	NA	TRBJ2-2	CASSVGHTGELFF
TRBV13	NA	TRBJ1-1	CASSISFPMNTEAFF
TRBV6-1	NA	TRBJ2-7	CASSGTVNYEQYF
TRBV27	NA	TRBJ2-1	CASKEVGDPWDEQFF
TRBV9	TRBD1	TRBJ1-3	CASSVGGQAGNTIYF
TRBV15	TRBD1	TRBJ1-1	CATSVTSGGKEAFF
TRBV5-6	NA	TRBJ2-3	CASRIGADTQYF
TRBV11-3	NA	TRBJ2-3	CASSLAPTDTQYF
TRBV5-6	TRBD1	TRBJ1-5	CASSSWDRGQPQHF
TRBV4-1	NA	TRBJ2-5	CASSRAGTNYLQETQYF
TRBV6-5	NA	TRBJ1-3	CASSYYGEGNTIYF
TRBV5-1	TRBD2	TRBJ2-2	CASSPKPSGGTGELFF
TRBV11-2	NA	TRBJ2-3	CASSFVPGLDTQYF
TRBV15	NA	TRBJ2-7	CATSGRDSYEQYF
TRBV4-1	NA	TRBJ1-1	CASSQALFVRERGTLSRKGFF
TRBV6-1	NA	TRBJ2-7	CASILSPYEQYF
TRBV10-1	NA	TRBJ2-2	CASSEGVPANTGELFF
TRBV15	NA	TRBJ2-7	CATSSPGHRQYF
TRBV15	NA	TRBJ2-1	CASRSGLASYNEQFF
TRBV4-1	TRBD1	TRBJ2-7	CASSQETGSLYEQYF
TRBV2	TRBD1	TRBJ2-7	CASRLKHRDRNYEQYF
TRBV30	NA	TRBJ2-7	CAWKPTGGPPYEQYF
TRBV9	TRBD1	TRBJ1-6	CASSPTGGDSPLHF
TRBV29-1	NA	TRBJ2-7	CSVAGDGVSYEQYF
TRBV4-1	NA	TRBJ2-4	CASSQVPKNIQYF
TRBV5-1	TRBD2	TRBJ2-1	CASSLAGGWDEQFF
TRBV9	NA	TRBJ2-3	CASSVIGSGTDTQYF
TRBV4-3	TRBD2	TRBJ2-4	CASSQDGLAGGENIQYF
TRBV2	NA	TRBJ2-3	CASGGAGTDTQYF
TRBV19	NA	TRBJ1-1	CASSIVPGRLNTEAFF
TRBV19	TRBD2	TRBJ2-7	CASQRSGGLYEQYF
TRBV4-1	NA	TRBJ1-2	CASSHWAGANYGYTF
TRBV7-9	NA	TRBJ2-2	CASRGEADTGELFF
TRBV7-9	TRBD1	TRBJ1-3	CASWIHHRGCGNTIYF
TRBV7-2	NA	TRBJ1-5	CASSLFGFRHQPQHF
TRBV2	TRBD2	TRBJ2-1	CASSEGTSGGDEQFF
TRBV6-6	TRBD1	TRBJ2-7	CASSYRDRDYEQYF
TRBV7-9	NA	TRBJ1-1	CASSLFPQGQSTEAFF
TRBV15	TRBD2	TRBJ2-4	CATRPVGLAGFKNIQYF
TRBV7-2	TRBD1	TRBJ1-4	CASSLTGGSEKLFF
TRBV9	NA	TRBJ2-7	CASSVDSSYEQYF
TRBV4-3	NA	TRBJ2-1	CASSQYASSSYNEQFF
TRBV4-3	NA	TRBJ1-5	CASRPDRNSNQPQHF
TRBV7-3	TRBD2	TRBJ2-7	CASSLTAGAYEQYF
TRBV11-2	NA	TRBJ2-1	CASSLDRWVGGTAEQFF
TRBV9	NA	TRBJ2-1	CASSSHDSSYNEQFF
TRBV19	TRBD1	TRBJ2-7	CASGPTGTYEQYF
TRBV18	NA	TRBJ2-3	CASSPWGGRTDTQYF
TRBV27	NA	TRBJ2-5	CASSFPGQETQYF
TRBV13	NA	TRBJ1-4	CASSTPGGEKLFF